Listed here is a single TCR beta chain. The antigen remains undetermined. These data belong to a study of graft-versus-host responses after intestinal transplantation. The wider study: Multivisceral, liver-intestinal, or isolated intestinal transplants were given to recipients. Induction with anti-thymocyte globulin, then tacrolimus and steroids for about 3 years, was given to all recipients. General study findings and limits: Among circulating GvH clones, peak levels were associated with early post-transplant declines in HvG clones. GvH clones detected in recipient marrow included some appearing first in ileum or blood.

This CDR3 has 15 amino acids. The germline CDR1 and CDR2 sequences are SGHDN and FVKESK. Trimming cost V 0 bases and J 6 bases, with 14 bases left between them. Produced via immunoSEQ multiplex PCR; TCRdb's table is partial and in-frame only. The table shows about 98,000 clones, with roughly 86% occurring only once. The sample in question was PBMCs, obtained 255 days after intestinal transplant. The receptor comes from a human patient who received an intestinal transplant, so some T cells may come from the graft donor. This chain links TRBV14 with TRBJ1-2, with no clear D. CDR3 DNA sequence: TGTGCCAGCAGCCAAGATCATTCCGGTCTTGATGGCTACACCTTC. Translated: CASSQDHSGLDGYTF. Complete variable domain (other parts from reference TRBV14 and TRBJ1-2): EAGVTQFPSHSVIEKGQTVTLRCDPISGHDNLYWYRRVMGKEIKFLLHFVKESKQDESGMPNNRFLAERTGGTYSTLKVQPAELEDSGVYFCASSQDHSGLDGYTFGSGTRLTVV.